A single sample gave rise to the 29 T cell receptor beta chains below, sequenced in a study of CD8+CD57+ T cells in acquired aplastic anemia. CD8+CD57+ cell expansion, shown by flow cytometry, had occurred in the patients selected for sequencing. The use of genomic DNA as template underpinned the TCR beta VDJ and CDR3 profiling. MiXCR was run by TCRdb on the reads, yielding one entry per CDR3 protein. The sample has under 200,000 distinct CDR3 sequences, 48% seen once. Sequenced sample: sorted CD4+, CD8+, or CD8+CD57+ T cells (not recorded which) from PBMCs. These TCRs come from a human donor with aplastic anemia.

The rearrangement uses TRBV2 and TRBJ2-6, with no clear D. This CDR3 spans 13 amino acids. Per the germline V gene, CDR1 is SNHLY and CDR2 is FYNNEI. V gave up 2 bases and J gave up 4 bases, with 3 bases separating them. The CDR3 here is CASSERGANVLTF. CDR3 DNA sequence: TGTGCCAGCAGTGAAAGAGGGGCCAACGTCCTGACTTTC.

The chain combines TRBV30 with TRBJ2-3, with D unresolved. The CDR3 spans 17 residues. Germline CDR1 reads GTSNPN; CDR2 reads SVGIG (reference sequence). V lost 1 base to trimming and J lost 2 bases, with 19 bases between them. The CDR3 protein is CAWSATTPLSYTDTQYF. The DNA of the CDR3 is TGTGCCTGGAGTGCCACGACACCTCTTTCCTACACAGATACGCAGTATTTT.

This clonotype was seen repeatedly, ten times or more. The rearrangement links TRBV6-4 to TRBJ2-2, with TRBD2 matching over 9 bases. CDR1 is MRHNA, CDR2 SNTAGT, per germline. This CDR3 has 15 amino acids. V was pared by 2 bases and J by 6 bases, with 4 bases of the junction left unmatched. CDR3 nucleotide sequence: TGTGCCAGCAGTGACGCAGCGGGAGGTCCCGGGGAGCTGTTTTTT. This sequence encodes CASSDAAGGPGELFF.

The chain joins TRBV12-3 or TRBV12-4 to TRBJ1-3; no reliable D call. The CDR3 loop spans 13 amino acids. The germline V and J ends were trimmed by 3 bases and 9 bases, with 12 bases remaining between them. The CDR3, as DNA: TGTGCCAGCAGTTTCGAGAACTGGACCACCATATATTTT. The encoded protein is CASSFENWTTIYF.

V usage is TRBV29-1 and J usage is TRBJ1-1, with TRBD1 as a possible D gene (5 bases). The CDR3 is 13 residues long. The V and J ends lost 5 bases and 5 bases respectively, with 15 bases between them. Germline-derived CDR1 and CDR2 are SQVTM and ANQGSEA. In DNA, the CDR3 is TGCAGCGTTACGGTAGGCGCAGGGACTGAAGCTTTCTTT. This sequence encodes CSVTVGAGTEAFF.

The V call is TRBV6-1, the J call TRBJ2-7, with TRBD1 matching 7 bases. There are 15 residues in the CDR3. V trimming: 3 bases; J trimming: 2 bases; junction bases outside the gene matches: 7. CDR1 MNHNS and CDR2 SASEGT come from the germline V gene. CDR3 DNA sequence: TGTGCCAGCAGTGAGGCTCTCGACAGGGCCTACGAGCAGTACTTC. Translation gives CASSEALDRAYEQYF.

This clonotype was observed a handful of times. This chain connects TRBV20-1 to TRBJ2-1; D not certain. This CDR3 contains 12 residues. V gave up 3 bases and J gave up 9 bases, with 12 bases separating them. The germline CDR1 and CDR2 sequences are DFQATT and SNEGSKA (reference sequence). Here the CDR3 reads CSASLGNGEQFF. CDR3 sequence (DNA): TGCAGTGCTAGTCTGGGTAACGGTGAGCAGTTCTTC.

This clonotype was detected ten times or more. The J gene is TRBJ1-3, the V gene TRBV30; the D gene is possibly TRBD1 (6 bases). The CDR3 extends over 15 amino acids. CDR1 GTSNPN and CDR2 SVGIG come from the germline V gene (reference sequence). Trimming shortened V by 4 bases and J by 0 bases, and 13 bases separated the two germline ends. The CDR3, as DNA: TGTGCCTGGATCCCGACAGGAGTCTCTGGAAACACCATATATTTT. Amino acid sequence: CAWIPTGVSGNTIYF.

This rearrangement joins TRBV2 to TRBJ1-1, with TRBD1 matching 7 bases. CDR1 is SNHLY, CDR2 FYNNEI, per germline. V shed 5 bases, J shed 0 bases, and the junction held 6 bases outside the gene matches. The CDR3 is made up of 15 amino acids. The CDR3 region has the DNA TGTGCCAGCAGTCTGGGGACAGTCATGAACACTGAAGCTTTCTTT. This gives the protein CASSLGTVMNTEAFF.

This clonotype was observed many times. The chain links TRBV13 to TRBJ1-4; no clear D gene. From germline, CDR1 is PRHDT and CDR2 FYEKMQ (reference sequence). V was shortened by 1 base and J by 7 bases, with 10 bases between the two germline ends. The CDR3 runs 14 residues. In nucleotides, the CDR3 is TGTGCCAGCAGCTTAGAAGGAGGGCCTGAAAAACTGTTTTTT. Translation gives CASSLEGGPEKLFF.

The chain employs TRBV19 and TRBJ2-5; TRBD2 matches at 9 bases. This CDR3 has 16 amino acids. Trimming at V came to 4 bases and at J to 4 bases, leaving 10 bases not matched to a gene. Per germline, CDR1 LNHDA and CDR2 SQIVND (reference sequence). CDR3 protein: CASSTGLAGSRETQYF. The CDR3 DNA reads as TGTGCCAGTAGTACGGGGCTAGCGGGGAGTCGAGAGACCCAGTACTTC.

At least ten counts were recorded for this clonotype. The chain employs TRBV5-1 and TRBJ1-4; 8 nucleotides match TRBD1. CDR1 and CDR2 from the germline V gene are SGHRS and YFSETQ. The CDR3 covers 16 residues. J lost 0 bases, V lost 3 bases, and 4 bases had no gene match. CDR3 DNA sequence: TGCGCCAGCAGCTGGGGGACAGGCGCAACTAATGAAAAACTGTTTTTT. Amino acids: CASSWGTGATNEKLFF.

The CDR3 sequence is CSASSAGATGSYNEQFF. DNA of the CDR3: TGCAGTGCTAGTTCAGCGGGGGCAACTGGATCCTACAATGAGCAGTTCTTC. V usage is TRBV20-1 and J usage is TRBJ2-1; TRBD2 agrees at 8 bases. This CDR3 comprises 17 residues. V trimming: 3 bases; J trimming: 1 base; junction bases outside the gene matches: 11. The germline V gene has CDR1 DFQATT and CDR2 SNEGSKA (reference sequence).

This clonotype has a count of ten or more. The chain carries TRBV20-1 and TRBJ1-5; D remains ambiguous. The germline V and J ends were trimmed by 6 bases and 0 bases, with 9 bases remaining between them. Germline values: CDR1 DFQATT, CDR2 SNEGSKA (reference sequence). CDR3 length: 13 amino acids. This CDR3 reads CSASQPSNQPQHF. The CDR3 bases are TGCAGTGCGTCACAGCCTAGCAATCAGCCCCAGCATTTT.

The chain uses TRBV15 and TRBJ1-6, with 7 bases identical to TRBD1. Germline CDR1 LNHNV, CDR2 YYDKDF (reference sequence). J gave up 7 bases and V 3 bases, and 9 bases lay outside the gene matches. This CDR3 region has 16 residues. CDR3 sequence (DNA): TGTGCCACCAGCAGCCAACAGGACAGGCTAAATTCACCCCTCCACTTT. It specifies CATSSQQDRLNSPLHF.

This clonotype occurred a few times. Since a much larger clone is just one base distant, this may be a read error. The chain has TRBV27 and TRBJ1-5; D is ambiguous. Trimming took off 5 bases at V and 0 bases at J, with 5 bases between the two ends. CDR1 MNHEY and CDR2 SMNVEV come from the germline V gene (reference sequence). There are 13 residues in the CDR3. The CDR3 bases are TGTGCCAGCAGTGCAGTTAGCAATCAGCCCCAGCATTTT. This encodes CASSAVSNQPQHF.

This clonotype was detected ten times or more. The CDR3 sequence: CASSFAGPSTDTQYF. In nucleotides, the CDR3 is TGTGCCAGCAGTTTCGCGGGGCCTAGCACAGATACGCAGTATTTT. The rearrangement links TRBV12-3 or TRBV12-4 to TRBJ2-3; tentative D call: TRBD2 (6 bases). V lost 3 bases to trimming and J lost 0 bases, with 10 bases between them. The length of the CDR3 is 15 residues.

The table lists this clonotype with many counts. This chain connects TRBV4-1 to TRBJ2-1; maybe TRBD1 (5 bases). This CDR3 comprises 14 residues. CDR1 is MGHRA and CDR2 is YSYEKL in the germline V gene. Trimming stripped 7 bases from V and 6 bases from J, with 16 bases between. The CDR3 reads CASTSRQGGNEQFF. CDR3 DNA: TGCGCCAGCACTTCTCGGCAGGGTGGCAATGAGCAGTTCTTC.

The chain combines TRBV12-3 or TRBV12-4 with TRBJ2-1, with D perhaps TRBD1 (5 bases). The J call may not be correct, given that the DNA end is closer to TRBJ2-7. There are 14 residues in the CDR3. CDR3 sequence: CASTLRRGDNEQYF. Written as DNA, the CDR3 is TGTGCCAGCACCCTCCGAAGGGGTGATAACGAGCAGTACTTC.

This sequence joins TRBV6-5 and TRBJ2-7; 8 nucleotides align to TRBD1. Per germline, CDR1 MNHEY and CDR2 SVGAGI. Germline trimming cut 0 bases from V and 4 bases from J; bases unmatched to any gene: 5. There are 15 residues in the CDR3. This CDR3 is CASSYSRQGTYEQYF. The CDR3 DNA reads TGTGCCAGCAGTTACTCGAGACAGGGGACTTACGAGCAGTACTTC.

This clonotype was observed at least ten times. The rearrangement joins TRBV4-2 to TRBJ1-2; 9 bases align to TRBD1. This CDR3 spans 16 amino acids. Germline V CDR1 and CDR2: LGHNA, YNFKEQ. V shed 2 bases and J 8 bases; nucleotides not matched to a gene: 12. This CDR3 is CASSQFPGTGFVGYTF. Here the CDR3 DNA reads TGTGCCAGCAGCCAATTCCCCGGGACAGGGTTCGTGGGCTACACCTTC.

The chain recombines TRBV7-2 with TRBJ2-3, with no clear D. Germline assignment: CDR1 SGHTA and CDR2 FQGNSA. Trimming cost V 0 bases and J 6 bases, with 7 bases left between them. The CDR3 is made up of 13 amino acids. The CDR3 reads CASSLAPGDTQYF. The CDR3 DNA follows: TGTGCCAGCAGCTTAGCCCCCGGGGATACGCAGTATTTT.

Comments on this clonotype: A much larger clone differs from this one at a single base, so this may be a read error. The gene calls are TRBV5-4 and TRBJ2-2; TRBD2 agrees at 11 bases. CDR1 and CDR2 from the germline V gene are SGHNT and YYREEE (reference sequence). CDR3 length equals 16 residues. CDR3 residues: CASSASSGRSSGDLFF. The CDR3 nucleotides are TGTGCCAGCAGCGCCTCTAGCGGGAGGTCTTCCGGGGATCTGTTTTTT.

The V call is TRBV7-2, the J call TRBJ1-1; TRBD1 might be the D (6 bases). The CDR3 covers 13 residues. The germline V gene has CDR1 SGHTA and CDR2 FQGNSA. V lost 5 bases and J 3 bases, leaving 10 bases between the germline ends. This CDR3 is CASSKGEDTEAFF. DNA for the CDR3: TGTGCCAGCAGCAAGGGGGAGGACACTGAAGCTTTCTTT.

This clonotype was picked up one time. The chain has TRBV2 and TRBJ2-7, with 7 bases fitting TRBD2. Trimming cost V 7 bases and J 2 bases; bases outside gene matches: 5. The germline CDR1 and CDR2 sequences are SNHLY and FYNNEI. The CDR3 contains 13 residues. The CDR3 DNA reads TGTGCCAGCAAGATGGGGGGGACCTACGAGCAGTACTTC. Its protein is CASKMGGTYEQYF.

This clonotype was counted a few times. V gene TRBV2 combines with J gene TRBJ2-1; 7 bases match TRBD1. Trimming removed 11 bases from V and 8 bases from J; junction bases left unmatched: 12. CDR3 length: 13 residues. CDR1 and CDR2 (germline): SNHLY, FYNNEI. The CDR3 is CAPNRGRGDEQFF. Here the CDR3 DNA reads TGTGCCCCGAACAGGGGACGGGGAGATGAGCAGTTCTTC.

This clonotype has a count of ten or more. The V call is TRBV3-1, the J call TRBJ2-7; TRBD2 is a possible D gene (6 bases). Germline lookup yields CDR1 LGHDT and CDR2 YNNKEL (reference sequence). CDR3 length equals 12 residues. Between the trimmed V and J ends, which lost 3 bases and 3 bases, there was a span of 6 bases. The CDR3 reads CASSQGGYEQYF. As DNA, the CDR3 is TGTGCCAGCAGCCAGGGGGGCTACGAGCAGTACTTC.

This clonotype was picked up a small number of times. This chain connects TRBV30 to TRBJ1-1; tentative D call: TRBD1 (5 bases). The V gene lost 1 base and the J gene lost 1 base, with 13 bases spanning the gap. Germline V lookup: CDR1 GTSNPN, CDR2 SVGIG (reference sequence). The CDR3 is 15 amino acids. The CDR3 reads CAWSGPGRANTEAFF. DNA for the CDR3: TGTGCCTGGAGTGGGCCAGGGAGAGCGAACACTGAAGCTTTCTTT.

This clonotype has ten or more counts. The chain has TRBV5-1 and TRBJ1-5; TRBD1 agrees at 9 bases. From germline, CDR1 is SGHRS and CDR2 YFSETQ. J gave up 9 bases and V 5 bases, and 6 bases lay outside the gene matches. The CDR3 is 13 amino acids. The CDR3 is CASRQGARGPQHF. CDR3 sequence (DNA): TGCGCCAGCAGACAGGGGGCGCGTGGGCCCCAGCATTTT.